This note documents a single TCR beta chain sequence. The antigen remains unidentified. Assay: immunoSEQ multiplex PCR; the TCRdb copy retains only in-frame clones and omits some. The table has some 57,000 clones, 85% to 90% seen once. This record belongs to a study of OX40 agonist ivuxolimab in advanced cancers. As for the study in general: The patients received agonistic anti-OX40 (CD134) antibody ivuxolimab. Study observations and caveats: Those patients achieving a partial response at 0.1-3.0 mg/kg showed among the lowest clonal expansion. The antigen specificity of the peripheral T cells (those that were expanded) was not determined. Blood T cells, both CD4+ and CD8+, expanded clonally by week 6 at 0.1 to 3.0 mg/kg.

The CDR3 is made up of 13 amino acids. Trimming pared 7 bases from V and 1 base from J, leaving 9 bases between. Germline CDR1 SNHLY, CDR2 FYNNEI. Sample: CD4+ or CD8+ T cells sorted from blood, taken in a trial of the OX40 agonist ivuxolimab. The TCR was taken from an adult with an advanced solid tumor such as melanoma, head and neck, liver or kidney cancer. This chain connects TRBV2 to TRBJ2-3; unclear D gene. CDR3 sequence (DNA): TGTGCCAGCAAGGAACCTGGCACAGATACGCAGTATTTT. Translation: CASKEPGTDTQYF.